This T cell receptor (beta chain) was captured by sequencing in a study of regulatory T cells in long-lasting Graves disease (dated by TCRdb to about 2021). Context from the whole study: Persistent Graves' disease was defined as antithyroid drug treatment for over 5 years with persistently positive TSH receptor autoantibodies. Persistent Graves' disease patients were compared with newly diagnosed Graves' disease patients by peripheral blood TCR sequencing and RNA sequencing. The study was conducted in China and was registered as a clinical trial. A total of around 35 samples were covered by TCR sequencing, comprising approximately 13 persistent and 20 newly diagnosed Graves' disease patients. Persistent Graves' disease patients in the clinical cohort had taken antithyroid drugs for roughly ten years on average.

Beyond this particular receptor, the publication reports: Because the primary lesion, thyroid tissue, could not be accessed, the study looked at peripheral blood alone. Persistent patients shared more public clonotypes among themselves (roughly 2,700) than newly diagnosed patients did (approximately 970). The small sample size was acknowledged by the authors as a limitation that may reduce accuracy. Only the TCR beta chain was sequenced and analyzed. Persistent disease showed preferential use of TRBV28, TRBJ1-2 and TRBJ2-5, whereas newly diagnosed disease favored TRBV20-1 and TRBJ2-1. Persistent Graves' disease patients showed lower TCR Shannon entropy and fewer highly expanded clones than newly diagnosed patients, suggesting clonal expansion.

There are a few counts of this clonotype. No cognate antigen has been identified for it. Base quality data are lacking; no much larger clone is found one base away. The meaning of the sample's time point label: persistent/refractory GD, antithyroid drugs over 5 years with positive TRAb. For both TCR sequencing and RNA sequencing, RNA was extracted from PBMCs in TRIzol. The diagnosis of Graves' disease was made according to American Thyroid Association guidelines. The patients came from an endocrinology department in Xi'an, China. From each patient, around 8.3 milliliters of peripheral blood was collected into an EDTA anticoagulant tube. PBMCs were isolated by Ficoll Paque Plus density gradient separation without further T cell sorting. An Agilent 2100 Bioanalyzer and agarose gel were used to assess RNA quality, and a NanoDrop 2000 was used to measure RNA concentration. The library came from multiplex PCR. Sequencing instrument: Illumina HiSeq 4000. To build TCR beta libraries, CDR3 regions were amplified by Arm-PCR using iRepertoire HTBI primers. PCR products were gel purified before sequencing. As for the original processing: Gene usage analysis of CDR3 amino acid clonotypes used the roughly 60 TRBV and about 13 TRBJ segments found across samples. COPE and FqMerger were used to merge the filtered high-quality paired reads into contigs. Contigs were aligned with BLAST to IMGT TRBV, TRBD and TRBJ reference genes, and CDR3 was defined per IMGT. Any clonotype with a frequency above 0.1% was counted as a highly expanded clone. Repertoire diversity was measured by Shannon entropy, and V-J evenness by the Gini coefficient. A clonotype found in more than one individual was treated as public. Through fastp at Q25 and MiXCR, TCRdb rebuilt clones from the public reads, retaining in-frame beta chains. Rows are combined by CDR3 protein, so each entry shows the most common genes and DNA. The V and J calls come from TCRdb's annotation, not from the publication. A total of about 430,000 distinct CDR3 sequences appear in this sample, about 21% of them only once. Of the sample, approximately 14% is held by the ten largest clones.

The germline V end is reduced by 3 bases and the J end by 1 base; junction bases left unmatched: 7. Its CDR3 holds 15 amino acids, cysteine through phenylalanine. Of the read, only the CDR3 DNA is kept; its 45 bases are in frame from base 1. From a lookup of the germline V gene (reference sequence), CDR1 and CDR2 are DFQATT and SNEGSKA. The receptor comes from a female donor with Graves disease. Sequences were derived from peripheral blood mononuclear cells (PBMCs), sampled when the disease was refractory, from a patient treated with antithyroid drugs. The V and J segments used are TRBV20-1 and TRBJ2-7; the central 9 bases match TRBD1. The DNA sequence reads TGCAGTGCTAGCACCGGGACAGGGAGTTCCTACGAGCAGTACTTC. It codes for CSASTGTGSSYEQYF.